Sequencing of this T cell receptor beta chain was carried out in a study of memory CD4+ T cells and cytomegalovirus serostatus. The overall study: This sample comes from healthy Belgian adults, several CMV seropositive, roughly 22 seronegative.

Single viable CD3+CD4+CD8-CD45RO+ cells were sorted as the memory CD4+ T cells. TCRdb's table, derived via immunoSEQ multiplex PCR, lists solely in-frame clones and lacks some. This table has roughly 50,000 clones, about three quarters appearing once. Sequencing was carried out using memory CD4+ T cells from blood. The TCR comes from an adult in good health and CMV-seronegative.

The CDR3 DNA sequence: TGTGCCAGCAGCTTGGACAGGGTGGACTATGGCTACACCTTC. Protein sequence: CASSLDRVDYGYTF. The chain carries TRBV28 and TRBJ1-2, with 8 bases that match TRBD1. The germline CDR1 and CDR2 sequences are MDHEN and SYDVKM. The ends lost 6 bases at V and 3 bases at J; junction bases unmatched: 6. The CDR3 is 14 residues long.